This entry lists 12 T cell receptor beta chains sequenced from one sample in a study of blood T cell repertoires in COVID-19. Only in-frame clones appear in the TCRdb table, and some are missing; sequencing was by immunoSEQ multiplex PCR. Of approximately 63,000 clones listed, around 89% were seen once; the top ten hold approximately 20%. Sequencing input: peripheral blood. Receptor source: a woman aged 55-69 years with COVID-19, enrolled during active disease.

Worth noting for this clone: At the DNA level, this CDR3 is encoded by other sequences in the same sample as well. The chain combines TRBV6-1 with TRBJ1-5; D uncertain. V shed 1 base and J shed 10 bases, with 11 bases lying between them. Germline V lookup: CDR1 MNHNS, CDR2 SASEGT. This CDR3 spans 13 amino acids. CDR3 DNA sequence: TGTGCCAGCAGTGAAGGCCGGGGTCAACCCCAGCATTTT. It encodes CASSEGRGQPQHF.

V is TRBV6-5 and J is TRBJ2-7; 9 bases are shared with TRBD1. Germline V gene lookup returns CDR1 MNHEY and CDR2 SVGAGI. V was clipped by 6 bases and J by 2 bases; unmatched bases: 8. The CDR3 sequence is 15 residues long. CDR3 region: CASRTGGNPTYEQYF. The DNA of the CDR3 is TGTGCCAGCAGAACAGGGGGCAATCCCACCTACGAGCAGTACTTC.

CDR3 sequence reads: CASSLEAGAIYNEQFF. CDR3 nucleotide sequence: TGTGCCAGCAGCTTAGAAGCGGGAGCCATCTACAATGAGCAGTTCTTC. V usage is TRBV7-9 and J usage is TRBJ2-1; 8 bases match TRBD2. Germline lookup yields CDR1 SEHNR and CDR2 FQNEAQ (reference sequence). CDR3 length: 16 residues. Trimming cost V 1 base and J 3 bases; bases outside gene matches: 5.

This clone showed up just once. This chain links TRBV27 with TRBJ2-7, with D possibly TRBD1 on 6 matching bases. Looked up from germline, CDR1 is MNHEY and CDR2 is SMNVEV (reference sequence). Trimming took 4 bases from V and 4 from J, leaving 11 bases between them. This CDR3 has 13 residues. The CDR3 nucleotides are TGTGCCAGCAGTTCGGTTGACAGGTACGAGCAGTACTTC. The encoded protein is CASSSVDRYEQYF.

The genes are TRBV9 and TRBJ2-7; D is possibly TRBD2 (5 bases). Trimming left V 3 bases short and J 6 bases short, with 13 bases between. This CDR3 is 13 amino acids long. The V gene's germline CDR1 is SGDLS and CDR2 YYNGEE. CDR3: CASSGLNTGEQYF. CDR3 nucleotide sequence: TGTGCCAGCAGCGGACTAAACACGGGCGAGCAGTACTTC.

The gene calls are TRBV6-2 or TRBV6-3 and TRBJ2-7, with D perhaps matching TRBD1 (5 bases). The CDR3 consists of 11 residues. Trimming took 5 bases from V and 6 from J, leaving 8 bases between them. Germline CDR1 MNHEY, CDR2 SVGEGT. The CDR3 sequence: CASSPQGEQYF. CDR3 DNA sequence: TGTGCCAGCAGTCCCCAGGGCGAGCAGTACTTC.

V and J are TRBV5-6 and TRBJ2-5; D is ambiguous. The CDR3 is 13 residues long. Germline V gene data show CDR1 as SGHDT and CDR2 as YYEEEE. V dropped 2 bases and J dropped 5 bases, with 10 bases sitting between them. CDR3: CASSLWVRETQYF. CDR3 nucleotide sequence: TGTGCCAGCAGCTTATGGGTGAGGGAGACCCAGTACTTC.

This clone was recorded once. The chain joins TRBV15 to TRBJ1-3; tentatively, D is TRBD1 (6 bases). Trimming cost V 0 bases and J 4 bases, with 10 bases left between them. CDR1 is LNHNV and CDR2 is YYDKDF in the germline V gene (reference sequence). CDR3 length: 15 residues. CDR3 DNA: TGTGCCACCAGCAGAGATGGGGGCGCGGGAAACACCATATATTTT. Translation: CATSRDGGAGNTIYF.

This chain joins TRBV4-1 and TRBJ2-3; D is undetermined. CDR3 size: 14 residues. Germline CDR1 and CDR2: MGHRA and YSYEKL. V lost 0 bases and J lost 6, with 10 bases in between. The CDR3 is CASSQENRRDTQYF. The CDR3 DNA is TGCGCCAGCAGCCAAGAAAACCGGCGGGATACGCAGTATTTT.

This chain joins TRBV29-1 and TRBJ1-1, with 8 bases identical to TRBD1. CDR1 and CDR2 from the germline V gene are SQVTM and ANQGSEA. The V gene end was trimmed by 0 bases and the J gene end by 7 bases; junction bases not matched to a gene: 4. This CDR3 is 13 amino acids long. CDR3 in DNA: TGCAGCGTTGAAGACATCGACAGGGGTGAAGCTTTCTTT. This gives the protein CSVEDIDRGEAFF.

The chain couples TRBV29-1 to TRBJ2-1; TRBD2 is a possible D gene (5 bases). Germline V gene data show CDR1 as SQVTM and CDR2 as ANQGSEA. V lost 7 bases and J lost 9, with 16 bases in between. The CDR3 is made up of 12 amino acids. This chain's CDR3 is CSARHERVEQFF. Here the CDR3 DNA reads TGCAGCGCACGCCACGAGAGGGTTGAGCAGTTCTTC.

The J gene is TRBJ1-1, the V gene TRBV28; tentative D call: TRBD1 (5 bases). Germline CDR1 and CDR2: MDHEN and SYDVKM. The ends were cut back, 6 bases at V and 3 bases at J, with 14 bases in the middle. This CDR3 has 14 residues. Here the CDR3 reads CASSRWGGDTEAFF. As DNA, the CDR3 is TGTGCCAGCAGCCGGTGGGGAGGGGACACTGAAGCTTTCTTT. The variable domain in full, completed from reference TRBV28 and TRBJ1-1, reads DVKVTQSSRYLVKRTGEKVFLECVQDMDHENMFWYRQDPGLGLRLIYFSYDVKMKEKGDIPEGYSVSREKKERFSLILESASTNQTSMYLCASSRWGGDTEAFFGQGTRLTVV.